The clone carrying this T cell receptor beta chain appeared many times. Its antigen is as yet unknown. The sample is drawn from a study of CD8+ T cells in alopecia areata. Study background: In an open-label trial, patients got 5 to 10 mg tofacitinib twice daily. Regarding the study as a whole: Lesional tissue from the scalp (especially in alopecia totalis/universalis) showed higher clonality than normal scalp. Patients shared TCRs less clearly than mice did, possibly for HLA-related reasons.

Per the germline V gene, CDR1 is MNHNY and CDR2 is SVGAGI (reference sequence). V was pared by 5 bases and J by 4 bases, with 15 bases between. The CDR3 loop spans 15 amino acids. Samples from alopecia areata patients were lesional scalp punch biopsies and peripheral blood. TCR sequencing used cDNA made by reverse transcription of extracted RNA. Only in-frame clones appear in the TCRdb table, and some are missing; sequencing was by immunoSEQ multiplex PCR. The data contain roughly 250,000 clones, roughly 69% of them singletons. The sequence derives from a human donor with alopecia areata. Sequenced here: CD4+ T cells sorted from blood, sampled at week 0. The gene calls are TRBV6-6 and TRBJ1-5; D might be TRBD1 (6 bases). The DNA of the CDR3 is TGTGCCAGCAGTGACCCTACAGGGATAAATCAGCCCCAGCATTTT. Its protein product is CASSDPTGINQPQHF.